These T cell receptor beta chains were read from a single sample in a study of blood T cell repertoires in COVID-19. Assay: immunoSEQ multiplex PCR; the TCRdb copy retains only in-frame clones and omits some. The profile shows 310,000 or so clones, around nine tenths of them singletons. The source material was peripheral blood. These receptors were collected from a man between 65 and 85 years old with acute or convalescent COVID-19. Each CDR3 is given with its conserved first and last residue. The order of the fields is V gene, D gene, CDR3 protein. A D gene is named only where the DNA matches it firmly.

TRBV28 | TRBD1 | CASSLSTGTGGHEQYF
TRBV14 | TRBD1 | CASSQEWDRTLSHSYTF
TRBV7-9 | TRBD2 | CASSLELAGENTGELFF
TRBV7-9 | NA | CASSESNRDGIQYF
TRBV7-6 | NA | CASSLAGGDVQGGYTF
TRBV4-3 | TRBD2 | CASSQVKVAGVNEQYF
TRBV5-1 | TRBD1 | CASSFGQGSYEQYF
TRBV5-1 | NA | CASSLMQGAGTNYGYTF
TRBV25-1 | NA | CASRSTHSGNTIYF
TRBV19 | NA | CASSPRTDSYEQYF
TRBV9 | TRBD1 | CASSADRGYEKLFF